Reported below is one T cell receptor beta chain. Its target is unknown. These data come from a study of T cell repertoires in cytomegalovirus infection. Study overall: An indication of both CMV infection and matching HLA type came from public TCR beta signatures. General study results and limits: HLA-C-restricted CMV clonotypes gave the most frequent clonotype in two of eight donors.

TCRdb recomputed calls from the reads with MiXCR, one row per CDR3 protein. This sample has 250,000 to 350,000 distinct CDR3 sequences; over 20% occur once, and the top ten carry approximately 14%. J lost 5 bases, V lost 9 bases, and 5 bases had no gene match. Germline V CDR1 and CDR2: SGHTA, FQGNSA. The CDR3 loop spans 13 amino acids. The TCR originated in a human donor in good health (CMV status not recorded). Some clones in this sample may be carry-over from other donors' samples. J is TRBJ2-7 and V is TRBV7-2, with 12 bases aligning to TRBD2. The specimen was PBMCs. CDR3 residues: CASLAGGTHEQYF. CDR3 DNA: TGTGCCAGTCTAGCGGGAGGGACCCACGAGCAGTACTTC. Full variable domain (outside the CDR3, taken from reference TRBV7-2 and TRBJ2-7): GAGVSQSPSNKVTEKGKDVELRCDPISGHTALYWYRQSLGQGLEFLIYFQGNSAPDKSGLPSDRFSAERTGGSVSTLTIQRTQQEDSAVYLCASLAGGTHEQYFGPGTRLTVT.